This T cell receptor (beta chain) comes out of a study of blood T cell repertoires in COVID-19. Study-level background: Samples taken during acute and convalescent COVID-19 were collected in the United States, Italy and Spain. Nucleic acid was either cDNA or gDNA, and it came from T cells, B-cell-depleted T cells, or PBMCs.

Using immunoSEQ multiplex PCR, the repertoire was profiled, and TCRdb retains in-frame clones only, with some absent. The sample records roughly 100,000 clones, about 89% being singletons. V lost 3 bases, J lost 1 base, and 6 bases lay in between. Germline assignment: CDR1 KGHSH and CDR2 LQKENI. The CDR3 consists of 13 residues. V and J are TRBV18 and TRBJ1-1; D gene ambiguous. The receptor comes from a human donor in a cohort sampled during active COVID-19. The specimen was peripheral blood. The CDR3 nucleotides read TGTGCCAGCTCACCCCCGGGGAACACTGAAGCTTTCTTT. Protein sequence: CASSPPGNTEAFF.